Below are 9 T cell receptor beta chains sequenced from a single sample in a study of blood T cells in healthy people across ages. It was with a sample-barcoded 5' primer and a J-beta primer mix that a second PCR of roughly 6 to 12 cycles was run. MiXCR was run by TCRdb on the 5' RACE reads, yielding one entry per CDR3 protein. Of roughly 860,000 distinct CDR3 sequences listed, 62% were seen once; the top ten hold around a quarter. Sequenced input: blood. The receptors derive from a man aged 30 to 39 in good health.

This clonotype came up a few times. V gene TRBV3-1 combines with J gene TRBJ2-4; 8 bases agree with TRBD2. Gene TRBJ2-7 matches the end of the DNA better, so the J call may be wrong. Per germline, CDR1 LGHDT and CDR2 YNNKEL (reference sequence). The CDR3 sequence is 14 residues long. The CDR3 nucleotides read TGTGCCAGCAGCCAAGAAGGGGCGGGGGGCGAGCAGTACTTC. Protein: CASSQEGAGGEQYF.

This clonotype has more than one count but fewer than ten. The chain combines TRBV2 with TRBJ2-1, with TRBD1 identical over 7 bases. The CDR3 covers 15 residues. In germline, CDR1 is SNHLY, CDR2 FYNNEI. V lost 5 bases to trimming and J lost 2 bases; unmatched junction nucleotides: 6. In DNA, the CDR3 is TGTGCCAGCAGTCCGACAGGGACAACCTACAATGAGCAGTTCTTC. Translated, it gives CASSPTGTTYNEQFF.

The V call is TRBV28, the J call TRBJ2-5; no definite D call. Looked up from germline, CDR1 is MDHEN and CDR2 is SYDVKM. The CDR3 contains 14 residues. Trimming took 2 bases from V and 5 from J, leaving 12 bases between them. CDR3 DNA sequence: TGTGCCAGCAGTTTACCTCCACAAAGTGAGACCCAGTACTTC. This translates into CASSLPPQSETQYF. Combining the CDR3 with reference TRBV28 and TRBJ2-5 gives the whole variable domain DVKVTQSSRYLVKRTGEKVFLECVQDMDHENMFWYRQDPGLGLRLIYFSYDVKMKEKGDIPEGYSVSREKKERFSLILESASTNQTSMYLCASSLPPQSETQYFGPGTRLLVL.

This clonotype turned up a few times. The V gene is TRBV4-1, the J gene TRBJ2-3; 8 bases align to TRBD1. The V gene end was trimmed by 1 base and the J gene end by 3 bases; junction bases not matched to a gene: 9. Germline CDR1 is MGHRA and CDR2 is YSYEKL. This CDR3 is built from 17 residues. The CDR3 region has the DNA TGCGCCAGCAGCCAAGGAACGACAGGGGTTGGGACAGATACGCAGTATTTT. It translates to CASSQGTTGVGTDTQYF.

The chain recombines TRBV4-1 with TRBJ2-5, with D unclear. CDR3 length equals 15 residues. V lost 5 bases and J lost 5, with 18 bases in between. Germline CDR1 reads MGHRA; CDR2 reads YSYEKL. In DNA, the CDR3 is TGCGCCAGCAGCTACAAGTTTCCCTCAGTGGAGACCCAGTACTTC. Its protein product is CASSYKFPSVETQYF.

CDR3 sequence reads: CATSTGTTYEQYF. The CDR3 bases are TGTGCCACCAGTACCGGGACAACCTACGAGCAGTACTTC. The chain couples TRBV24-1 to TRBJ2-5; a weak D match, TRBD1 (6 bases). The J call is uncertain, as TRBJ2-7 better fits the DNA end. The CDR3 loop spans 13 amino acids. Germline values: CDR1 KGHDR, CDR2 SFDVKD.

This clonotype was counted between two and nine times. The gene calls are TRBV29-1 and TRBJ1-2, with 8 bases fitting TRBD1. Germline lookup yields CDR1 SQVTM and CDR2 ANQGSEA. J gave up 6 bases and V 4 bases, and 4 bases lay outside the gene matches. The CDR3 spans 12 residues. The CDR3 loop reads CSVGTGTNGYTF. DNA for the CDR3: TGCAGCGTTGGGACAGGGACGAATGGCTACACCTTC.

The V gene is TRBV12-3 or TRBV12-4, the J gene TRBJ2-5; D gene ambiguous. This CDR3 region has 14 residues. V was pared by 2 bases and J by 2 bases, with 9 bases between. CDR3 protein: CASSLTLIQETQYF. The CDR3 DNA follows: TGTGCCAGCAGTTTAACACTCATACAAGAGACCCAGTACTTC.

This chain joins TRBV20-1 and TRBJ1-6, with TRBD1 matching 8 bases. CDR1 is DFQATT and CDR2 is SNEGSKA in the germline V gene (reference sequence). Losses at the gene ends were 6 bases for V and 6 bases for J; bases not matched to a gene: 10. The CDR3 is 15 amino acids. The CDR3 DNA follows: TGCAGTGCAAGGGCCGCAGGGGGCGCTAATTCACCCCTCCACTTT. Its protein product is CSARAAGGANSPLHF.